The next 16 T cell receptor beta chains were all read from a single sample in a study of cytomegalovirus exposure and HLA in healthy donors. Researchers ran the PCR with 60 Vbeta and 13 Jbeta primers. Sequencing used immunoSEQ multiplex PCR; TCRdb keeps in-frame clones, though not all of them. The top ten clones hold under 5.5% of a sample with about 100,000 clones, around 85% of them seen once. Sequencing input: PBMCs. The receptors shown here come from a man in his forties in good health and CMV-seropositive.

This chain joins TRBV30 and TRBJ1-2; D might be TRBD1 (5 bases). The CDR3 spans 13 residues. The germline V gene encodes CDR1 GTSNPN and CDR2 SVGIG (reference sequence). Trimming removed 2 bases from V and 1 base from J, with 8 bases in between. Here the CDR3 reads CAWSLQGNYGYTF. Written as DNA, the CDR3 is TGTGCCTGGAGTCTTCAGGGTAACTATGGCTACACCTTC. Filled out from reference TRBV30 and TRBJ1-2, the complete variable domain reads SQTIHQWPATLVQPVGSPLSLECTVEGTSNPNLYWYRQAAGRGLQLLFYSVGIGQISSEVPQNLSASRPQDRQFILSSKKLLLSDSGFYLCAWSLQGNYGYTFGSGTRLTVV.

This chain links TRBV28 with TRBJ2-5; TRBD2 is a possible D gene (5 bases). CDR1 is MDHEN, CDR2 SYDVKM, per germline. This CDR3 has 15 residues. V was shortened by 2 bases and J by 5 bases, with 15 bases between the two germline ends. As DNA, the CDR3 is TGTGCCAGCAGTTTACCCCCGTCCTCGGGGGAGACCCAGTACTTC. Translating it yields CASSLPPSSGETQYF. The complete variable domain, with remaining parts taken from reference TRBV28 and TRBJ2-5, reads DVKVTQSSRYLVKRTGEKVFLECVQDMDHENMFWYRQDPGLGLRLIYFSYDVKMKEKGDIPEGYSVSREKKERFSLILESASTNQTSMYLCASSLPPSSGETQYFGPGTRLLVL.

This rearrangement joins TRBV7-9 to TRBJ1-1; D is possibly TRBD1 (6 bases). The CDR3 contains 17 residues. V shed 0 bases and J shed 2 bases, with 16 bases lying between them. Germline lookup yields CDR1 SEHNR and CDR2 FQNEAQ (reference sequence). The CDR3 reads CASSLAETGRINTEAFF. The CDR3, as DNA: TGTGCCAGCAGCTTAGCGGAGACAGGACGGATCAACACTGAAGCTTTCTTT.

This clone showed up just once. The chain employs TRBV4-2 and TRBJ2-1; D is unclear. The CDR3 sequence is 13 residues long. V lost 0 bases and J lost 10, with 10 bases in between. The germline V gene encodes CDR1 LGHNA and CDR2 YNFKEQ. The CDR3, as DNA: TGTGCCAGCAGCCAAGATCGCCAGTTGGAGCAGTTCTTC. Protein: CASSQDRQLEQFF.

The V call is TRBV6-5, the J call TRBJ2-3, with D possibly matching TRBD1 (6 bases). The V gene's germline CDR1 is MNHEY and CDR2 SVGAGI. The V end lost 10 bases, the J end lost 3 bases, and 14 bases lay between the germline ends. There are 13 residues in the CDR3. The CDR3 region has the DNA TGTGCCATTGTGGACAGAAATACAGATACGCAGTATTTT. It is translated as CAIVDRNTDTQYF.

V gene TRBV9 combines with J gene TRBJ2-3; D may be TRBD2 (5 bases). Trimming took off 2 bases at V and 0 bases at J, with 16 bases between the two ends. The V gene's germline CDR1 is SGDLS and CDR2 YYNGEE. This CDR3 contains 17 residues. The CDR3 DNA reads as TGTGCCAGCAGCGTTGGTAAACGGACTTATAGCACAGATACGCAGTATTTT. Translation gives CASSVGKRTYSTDTQYF.

The rearrangement joins TRBV6-5 to TRBJ1-2; 9 positions match TRBD1. Germline CDR1 and CDR2: MNHEY and SVGAGI. V was clipped by 6 bases and J by 8 bases; unmatched bases: 10. CDR3 length equals 14 residues. For the CDR3, the DNA is TGTGCCAGCAGCTTTGGGACAGGGAGAGGCGGCTACACCTTC. It codes for CASSFGTGRGGYTF.

The chain uses TRBV7-6 and TRBJ2-3, with 11 bases fitting TRBD2. The CDR3 runs to 15 residues. The V segment lost 6 bases and the J segment 4 bases; nucleotides outside the gene matches: 6. Germline V lookup: CDR1 SGHVS, CDR2 FNYEAQ. The CDR3 region has the DNA TGTGCCAGCAGTCGTAGCGGGAGGGACGCAGATACGCAGTATTTT. Translation: CASSRSGRDADTQYF. Variable domain in full (rest from reference TRBV7-6 and TRBJ2-3): GAGVSQSPRYKVTKRGQDVALRCDPISGHVSLYWYRQALGQGPEFLTYFNYEAQQDKSGLPNDRFSAERPEGSISTLTIQRTEQRDSAMYRCASSRSGRDADTQYFGPGTRLTVL.

The gene calls are TRBV5-1 and TRBJ1-2; 8 nucleotides line up with TRBD1. After removal of 2 bases from V and 2 bases from J, the junction contained 2 bases not matched to a gene. The CDR3 has 14 residues. Germline V gene sequence: CDR1 SGHRS, CDR2 YFSETQ. In DNA form, the CDR3 reads TGCGCCAGCAGCTTCGACAGGGGAAACTATGGCTACACCTTC. This sequence encodes CASSFDRGNYGYTF.

This clone was detected only once. The chain joins TRBV18 to TRBJ2-7; 9 nucleotides match TRBD1. Trimming cost V 3 bases and J 1 base; bases outside gene matches: 4. Per germline, CDR1 KGHSH and CDR2 LQKENI. The CDR3 is 15 residues long. The CDR3 DNA follows: TGTGCCAGCTCACCGCAGGGACAGGGTTCCTACGAGCAGTACTTC. It specifies CASSPQGQGSYEQYF.

In this sample, this clone turned up a few times. This sequence joins TRBV2 and TRBJ1-4; no reliable D call. This CDR3 is 14 amino acids long. Germline V gene lookup returns CDR1 SNHLY and CDR2 FYNNEI. V gave up 2 bases and J gave up 5 bases, with 9 bases separating them. The CDR3 region is CASSELAGNEKLFF. The DNA for the CDR3 is TGTGCCAGCAGTGAACTGGCAGGCAATGAAAAACTGTTTTTT. Based on the CDR3 plus reference TRBV2 and TRBJ1-4, the full variable domain is EPEVTQTPSHQVTQMGQEVILRCVPISNHLYFYWYRQILGQKVEFLVSFYNNEISEKSEIFDDQFSVERPDGSNFTLKIRSTKLEDSAMYFCASSELAGNEKLFFGSGTQLSVL.

This clone has a single count. The V gene is TRBV6-5, the J gene TRBJ2-1; 14 nucleotides align to TRBD2. Trimming took 2 bases from V and 7 from J; bases not matched to a gene: 4. The germline gives CDR1 MNHEY, CDR2 SVGAGI. The CDR3 runs 16 residues. In DNA, the CDR3 is TGTGCCAGCAGTTACCTGGGACTAGCGGGGGAAAATGAGCAGTTCTTC. Protein product: CASSYLGLAGENEQFF.

The CDR3 loop is CASSPGLGGSDTQYF. The CDR3 DNA reads as TGTGCCAGTAGCCCCGGACTAGGAGGCTCAGATACGCAGTATTTT. The chain carries TRBV19 and TRBJ2-3, with TRBD2 identical over 7 bases. Germline V gene lookup returns CDR1 LNHDA and CDR2 SQIVND (reference sequence). The junction had 10 bases not matched to a gene; V was cut back by 6 bases and J by 4 bases. This CDR3 region has 15 residues.

This sequence joins TRBV19 and TRBJ2-2; D is possibly TRBD1 (6 bases). This CDR3 spans 15 amino acids. The germline gives CDR1 LNHDA, CDR2 SQIVND (reference sequence). V lost 8 bases and J lost 7, with 20 bases in between. The chain's CDR3 is CASRRRGQGGGELFF. The CDR3 region has the DNA TGTGCCAGTCGACGCAGGGGCCAAGGTGGCGGGGAGCTGTTTTTT.

The V gene is TRBV4-2, the J gene TRBJ1-2; TRBD1 aligns across 7 bases. Germline lookup yields CDR1 LGHNA and CDR2 YNFKEQ. This CDR3 has 15 amino acids. V lost 3 bases to trimming and J lost 1 base; unmatched junction nucleotides: 5. The CDR3 coding sequence is TGTGCCAGCAGCCAGGGGACAGCAAATAACTATGGCTACACCTTC. This gives the protein CASSQGTANNYGYTF.

V gene TRBV9 combines with J gene TRBJ1-1; D is uncertain. Germline CDR1 and CDR2: SGDLS and YYNGEE. Trimming cost V 3 bases and J 0 bases, with 9 bases left between them. This CDR3 region has 14 residues. This chain's CDR3 is CASSEQILNTEAFF. CDR3 nucleotides: TGTGCCAGCAGCGAACAGATCTTGAACACTGAAGCTTTCTTT.